These 26 T cell receptor beta chains were all obtained from the same sample, sequenced in a study of T-cell reconstitution after alpha-beta-depleted transplantation in children. Unique molecular identifiers tagged the TCRbeta library. In TCRdb, the PCR reads were re-called with MiXCR into one record per CDR3 protein. Among hundreds of thousands of distinct CDR3 sequences listed, around 18% were seen once. This material consisted of PBMCs from the stem cell graft donor, taken from the stem cell graft. Receptor source: a human donor who donated a stem cell graft to a child with acute lymphoblastic leukemia.

The chain couples TRBV29-1 to TRBJ2-7, with 12 bases aligning to TRBD2. Trimming cost V 5 bases and J 4 bases; bases outside gene matches: 9. Per germline, CDR1 SQVTM and CDR2 ANQGSEA. The CDR3 runs to 15 residues. The CDR3 coding sequence is TGCAGCGTTTTGACTAGCGGGAGTTCCCCTTACGAGCAGTACTTC. The encoded protein is CSVLTSGSSPYEQYF.

The chain carries TRBV20-1 and TRBJ2-7; a possible D gene is TRBD2 (5 bases). There are 13 residues in the CDR3. Germline V gene sequence: CDR1 DFQATT, CDR2 SNEGSKA (reference sequence). Deletions cut 5 bases from V and 5 bases from J, with 16 bases between. In DNA, the CDR3 is TGCAGTGCTCCCGGACTTGGGGTCGACGAGCAGTACTTC. Translating it yields CSAPGLGVDEQYF.

This chain joins TRBV11-2 and TRBJ2-5; no firm D call. The CDR3 loop spans 13 amino acids. V was pared by 5 bases and J by 0 bases, with 7 bases between. CDR1 SGHAT and CDR2 FQNNGV come from the germline V gene. The CDR3 DNA reads TGTGCCAGCAGCAGACCGTACCAAGAGACCCAGTACTTC. It specifies CASSRPYQETQYF. The whole variable domain, remainder taken from reference TRBV11-2 and TRBJ2-5, is EAGVAQSPRYKIIEKRQSVAFWCNPISGHATLYWYQQILGQGPKLLIQFQNNGVVDDSQLPKDRFSAERLKGVDSTLKIQPAKLEDSAVYLCASSRPYQETQYFGPGTRLLVL.

This sequence joins TRBV6-5 and TRBJ2-1; D is unresolved. This CDR3 has 13 amino acids. Germline lookup yields CDR1 MNHEY and CDR2 SVGAGI. V lost 6 bases and J lost 8, with 14 bases in between. CDR3 loop: CASSYNKVDEQFF. The CDR3 DNA reads TGTGCCAGCAGCTACAATAAAGTCGATGAGCAGTTCTTC.

Remarks on this clonotype: The junction differs from germline at one of its ends, possibly a read error. The chain recombines TRBV4-1 with TRBJ2-4, with TRBD1 matching over 8 bases. CDR1 is MGHRA and CDR2 is YSYEKL in the germline V gene. CDR3 size: 18 residues. CDR3 DNA: TGCGCCAGCAGCCAAGGAGGACAGGGCGGGATTGCCAAAAACAGTCAGTACTTC. It is translated as CASSQGGQGGIAKNSQYF.

The table lists this clonotype with a count of one. This chain joins TRBV19 and TRBJ2-5; 8 positions agree with TRBD2. CDR1 LNHDA and CDR2 SQIVND come from the germline V gene (reference sequence). The J segment lost 5 bases and the V segment lost 4 bases, leaving 9 bases of the junction unmatched. The CDR3 loop spans 15 amino acids. The CDR3 bases are TGTGCCAGTAGTACCAGGCGGGGGGTGGGGGAGACCCAGTACTTC. Amino acids: CASSTRRGVGETQYF.

The sample holds a few counts of this clonotype. The chain links TRBV6-2 or TRBV6-3 to TRBJ2-3; D uncertain. Per the germline V gene, CDR1 is MNHEY and CDR2 is SVGEGT. V was trimmed by 2 bases and J by 4 bases, leaving 13 bases between them. The CDR3 is 15 amino acids. DNA of the CDR3: TGTGCCAGCAGTTACCCGCGACTCGCCGCAGATACGCAGTATTTT. This encodes CASSYPRLAADTQYF.

The V call is TRBV29-1, the J call TRBJ2-7, with D possibly matching TRBD2 (5 bases). The CDR3 totals 15 residues. V was trimmed by 0 bases and J by 0 bases, leaving 12 bases between them. Germline CDR1 and CDR2: SQVTM and ANQGSEA. CDR3: CSVEDPIASSYEQYF. The CDR3 DNA is TGCAGCGTTGAAGATCCGATAGCGAGCTCCTACGAGCAGTACTTC.

This clonotype appeared a few times. This chain uses TRBV10-3 with TRBJ2-1; 8 bases line up with TRBD2. The CDR3 length is 18 residues. With 0 bases clipped from V and 5 bases from J, the junction kept 12 bases outside the gene matches. Germline CDR1 reads ENHRY; CDR2 reads SYGVKD. This CDR3 reads CAISESAPSGTRNNEQFF. CDR3 in DNA: TGTGCCATCAGTGAGTCAGCCCCTTCCGGGACTAGAAACAATGAGCAGTTCTTC.

This chain uses TRBV28 with TRBJ2-7; D ambiguous. The V end lost 10 bases, the J end lost 3 bases, and 19 bases lay between the germline ends. Germline CDR1 reads MDHEN; CDR2 reads SYDVKM. The CDR3 has 14 residues. Here the CDR3 reads CAMGTGLRCYEQYF. CDR3 nucleotide sequence: TGTGCCATGGGCACCGGGCTCCGATGCTACGAGCAGTACTTC.

A few counts support this clonotype. The rearrangement uses TRBV29-1 and TRBJ1-2, with D perhaps matching TRBD1 (5 bases). From germline, CDR1 is SQVTM and CDR2 ANQGSEA. V was clipped by 7 bases and J by 4 bases, with 13 bases between them. The CDR3 covers 12 residues. DNA of the CDR3: TGCAGCGCAGAGGCAGGGAGCTATGGCTACACCTTC. Protein sequence: CSAEAGSYGYTF.

The chain employs TRBV7-8 and TRBJ1-2, with a weak D call TRBD1 (5 bases). Trimming pared 10 bases from V and 6 bases from J, leaving 30 bases between. The V gene's germline CDR1 is SGHVS and CDR2 FQNEAQ. This CDR3 is 17 amino acids long. CDR3 sequence reads: CAILLIPGPLQVNGYTF. CDR3 coding DNA: TGTGCCATCCTGCTTATTCCCGGCCCTTTACAGGTGAATGGCTACACCTTC. The whole variable domain, filled in from reference TRBV7-8 and TRBJ1-2, reads GAGVSQSPRYKVAKRGQDVALRCDPISGHVSLFWYQQALGQGPEFLTYFQNEAQLDKSGLPSDRFFAERPEGSVSTLKIQRTQQEDSAVYLCAILLIPGPLQVNGYTFGSGTRLTVV.

A few counts support this clonotype. The chain employs TRBV5-1 and TRBJ2-7; D gene unclear. Germline lookup yields CDR1 SGHRS and CDR2 YFSETQ. V dropped 4 bases and J dropped 1 base, with 6 bases sitting between them. This CDR3 has 12 residues. CDR3 nucleotides: TGCGCCAGCAGCGCGGAGTCCTACGAGCAGTACTTC. Translated, it gives CASSAESYEQYF.

This chain links TRBV4-2 with TRBJ1-5; perhaps TRBD1 as D (6 bases). Germline assignment: CDR1 LGHNA and CDR2 YNFKEQ. This CDR3 contains 14 residues. V gave up 2 bases and J gave up 7 bases, with 12 bases separating them. The CDR3 spells CASSQPDSSQPQHF. The CDR3 DNA reads TGTGCCAGCAGCCAACCGGACAGTAGCCAGCCCCAGCATTTT.

There are a few counts of this clonotype. This rearrangement joins TRBV12-3 or TRBV12-4 to TRBJ2-7, with 8 bases that match TRBD2. There are 16 residues in the CDR3. Losses at the gene ends were 2 bases for V and 6 bases for J; bases not matched to a gene: 12. CDR3 nucleotides: TGTGCCAGCAGTTTACTTCGGAGCGGGGGTTTCGGCGAGCAGTACTTC. It codes for CASSLLRSGGFGEQYF.

The genes are TRBV12-3 or TRBV12-4 and TRBJ2-1; 7 positions match TRBD2. With V trimmed by 8 bases and J by 8 bases, 18 bases remained unmatched. The CDR3 contains 16 residues. The CDR3 nucleotides are TGTGCCAGCCAAGCCTGGGGTAGTGGGAGGGCGGATGAGCAGTTCTTC. It is translated as CASQAWGSGRADEQFF.

CDR3 in DNA: TGTGCCATTCAGGGCCTCGCGCACGAGCAGTACTTC. Residues: CAIQGLAHEQYF. This sequence joins TRBV10-3 and TRBJ2-7; tentatively, D is TRBD1 (5 bases). Germline V gene data show CDR1 as ENHRY and CDR2 as SYGVKD. Trimming left V 9 bases short and J 5 bases short, with 14 bases between. CDR3 length: 12 residues.

This clonotype was observed at least ten times. The chain recombines TRBV4-2 with TRBJ1-2, with a possible D match to TRBD1 (5 bases). The CDR3 loop spans 17 amino acids. The ends were cut back, 0 bases at V and 0 bases at J, with 14 bases in the middle. CDR1 LGHNA and CDR2 YNFKEQ come from the germline V gene. CDR3 nucleotide sequence: TGTGCCAGCAGCCAAGATCTTTCAGGGAACCCTAACTATGGCTACACCTTC. It encodes CASSQDLSGNPNYGYTF.

The chain recombines TRBV5-1 with TRBJ2-5, with a weak D call TRBD1 (5 bases). The CDR3 is 14 residues long. V was pared by 0 bases and J by 3 bases, with 9 bases between. The V gene's germline CDR1 is SGHRS and CDR2 YFSETQ. CDR3 nucleotides: TGCGCCAGCAGCTTGGCCTCGACAGAAGAGACCCAGTACTTC. This translates into CASSLASTEETQYF. The full variable domain, with the rest looked up from reference TRBV5-1 and TRBJ2-5, is KAGVTQTPRYLIKTRGQQVTLSCSPISGHRSVSWYQQTPGQGLQFLFEYFSETQRNKGNFPGRFSGRQFSNSRSEMNVSTLELGDSALYLCASSLASTEETQYFGPGTRLLVL.

This clonotype was detected only a few times. The chain has TRBV2 and TRBJ1-4; maybe TRBD1 (5 bases). The germline CDR1 and CDR2 sequences are SNHLY and FYNNEI. Between the trimmed V and J ends, which lost 4 bases and 4 bases, there was a span of 10 bases. The CDR3 spans 14 residues. In DNA, the CDR3 is TGTGCCAGCAGTGCCGGGGCGGGTAATGAAAAACTGTTTTTT. This translates into CASSAGAGNEKLFF.

The chain has TRBV7-9 and TRBJ2-1, with 8 bases identical to TRBD2. CDR1 SEHNR and CDR2 FQNEAQ come from the germline V gene (reference sequence). CDR3 length equals 15 residues. The J segment lost 9 bases and the V segment lost 7 bases, leaving 14 bases of the junction unmatched. The DNA for the CDR3 is TGTGCCAGCACCCCCCTTCAAGCGGGAGACGGTGAGCAGTTCTTC. Translation: CASTPLQAGDGEQFF.

This chain uses TRBV15 with TRBJ2-7, with TRBD1 matching 8 bases. The CDR3 sequence is 15 residues long. J was trimmed by 7 bases and V by 0 bases; bases with no gene match: 8. CDR1 is LNHNV and CDR2 is YYDKDF in the germline V gene (reference sequence). The CDR3 nucleotides read TGTGCCACCAGCAGAGATCCACAGGGGGTGGAGGAGCAGTACTTC. This codes for CATSRDPQGVEEQYF.

The V gene is TRBV27, the J gene TRBJ2-1; either TRBD1 or TRBD2 may supply D (5 bases each). The CDR3 covers 14 residues. Germline V gives CDR1 MNHEY, CDR2 SMNVEV (reference sequence). V shed 1 base and J shed 7 bases, with 11 bases lying between them. The CDR3 is CASSLWDVGNEQFF. CDR3 bases: TGTGCCAGCAGTTTATGGGACGTCGGGAATGAGCAGTTCTTC.

This clonotype has more than one count but fewer than ten. The V gene is TRBV5-6, the J gene TRBJ2-3, with a tentative D call TRBD2 (5 bases). The CDR3 runs 16 residues. Deletions cut 2 bases from V and 0 bases from J, with 13 bases between. Germline V lookup: CDR1 SGHDT, CDR2 YYEEEE. CDR3 DNA sequence: TGTGCCAGCAGCTTAGTAGCTGGACTCAGCACAGATACGCAGTATTTT. Protein product: CASSLVAGLSTDTQYF.

Only a few counts were recorded for this clonotype. The chain joins TRBV5-1 to TRBJ2-2; D gene uncertain. Germline V gives CDR1 SGHRS, CDR2 YFSETQ. This CDR3 spans 13 amino acids. The V end was cut by 2 bases, the J end by 3 bases, with 5 bases between. This CDR3 reads CASSFPDTGELFF. The CDR3 nucleotides are TGCGCCAGCAGCTTTCCGGACACCGGGGAGCTGTTTTTT.

Only a few counts were recorded for this clonotype. The chain recombines TRBV5-5 with TRBJ1-2; D is possibly TRBD1 (6 bases). The ends were cut back, 4 bases at V and 3 bases at J, with 10 bases in the middle. Germline loops: CDR1 SGHKS, CDR2 YYEKEE (reference sequence). The CDR3 totals 13 residues. The CDR3 protein is CASSAGTYYGYTF. DNA of the CDR3: TGTGCCAGCAGCGCTGGGACATACTATGGCTACACCTTC.